Below, one T cell receptor (beta chain) is given with its context. These data are taken from a study of shared clonotypes between healthy human individuals. Original handling: As immunoSEQ supplied junction-only sequences (without quality scores), filtering differed. Clones were read by immunoSEQ multiplex PCR, and TCRdb kept only the in-frame ones, dropping some. V and J calls and clone size follow that table, whereas D and trimming were derived from the DNA. Here the sample spans 500,000 to 550,000 clones, 90% to 97% being singletons. The V segment lost 4 bases and the J segment 4 bases; nucleotides outside the gene matches: 8. CDR1 and CDR2 from the germline V gene are MRHNA and SNTAGT. This CDR3 is built from 16 residues.

The receptor was derived from a woman in her 30s in good health. The chain combines TRBV6-4 with TRBJ2-5, with 11 bases matching TRBD2. The sample consisted of naive CD4+ T cells sorted from blood. Subset indicated: CD45RA+ positively selected. CDR3 in amino acids: CASSGGASGRRETQYF. CDR3 in DNA: TGTGCCAGCAGTGGGGGGGCTAGCGGGAGGCGAGAGACCCAGTACTTC.